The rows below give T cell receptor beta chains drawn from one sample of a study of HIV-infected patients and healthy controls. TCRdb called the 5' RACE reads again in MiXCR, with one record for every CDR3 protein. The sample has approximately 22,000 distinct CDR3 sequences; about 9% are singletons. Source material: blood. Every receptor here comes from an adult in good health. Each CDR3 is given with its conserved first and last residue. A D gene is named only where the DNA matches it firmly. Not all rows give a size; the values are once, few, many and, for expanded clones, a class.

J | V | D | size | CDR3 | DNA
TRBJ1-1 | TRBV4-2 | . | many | CASSQDRENTEAFF | TGTGCCAGCAGCCAAGACAGGGAGAACACTGAAGCTTTCTTT
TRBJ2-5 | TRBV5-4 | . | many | CASSLDPGLGQETQYF | TGTGCCAGCAGCTTGGATCCGGGGCTCGGCCAAGAGACCCAGTACTTC
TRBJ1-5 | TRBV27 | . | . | CASSLEGLYNQPQHF | TGTGCCAGCAGTTTAGAGGGGCTGTACAATCAGCCCCAGCATTTT
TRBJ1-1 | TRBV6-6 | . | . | CASSYGEGITEAFF | TGTGCCAGCAGTTACGGGGAGGGGATCACTGAAGCTTTCTTT
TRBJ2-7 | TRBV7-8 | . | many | CASSLAQGKYEQYF | TGTGCCAGCAGCTTAGCCCAAGGAAAGTACGAGCAGTACTTC
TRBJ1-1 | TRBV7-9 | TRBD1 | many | CASRWTGFDTEAFF | TGTGCCAGCAGGTGGACAGGGTTCGACACTGAAGCTTTCTTT
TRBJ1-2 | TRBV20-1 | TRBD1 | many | CSASGQGTNYGYTF | TGCAGTGCTTCTGGACAGGGGACTAACTATGGCTACACCTTC
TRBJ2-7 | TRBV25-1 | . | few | CATHWCDGRYEQYF | TGTGCCACCCATTGGTGTGACGGCCGCTACGAGCAGTACTTC
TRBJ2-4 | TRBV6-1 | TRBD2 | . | CASSFGISGGADSAKNIQYF | TGTGCCAGCAGTTTCGGGATTAGCGGGGGGGCGGATTCGGCCAAAAACATTCAGTACTTC
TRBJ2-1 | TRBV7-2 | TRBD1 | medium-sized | CASSTGTASYNEQFF | TGTGCCAGCAGCACCGGGACAGCCTCCTACAATGAGCAGTTCTTC